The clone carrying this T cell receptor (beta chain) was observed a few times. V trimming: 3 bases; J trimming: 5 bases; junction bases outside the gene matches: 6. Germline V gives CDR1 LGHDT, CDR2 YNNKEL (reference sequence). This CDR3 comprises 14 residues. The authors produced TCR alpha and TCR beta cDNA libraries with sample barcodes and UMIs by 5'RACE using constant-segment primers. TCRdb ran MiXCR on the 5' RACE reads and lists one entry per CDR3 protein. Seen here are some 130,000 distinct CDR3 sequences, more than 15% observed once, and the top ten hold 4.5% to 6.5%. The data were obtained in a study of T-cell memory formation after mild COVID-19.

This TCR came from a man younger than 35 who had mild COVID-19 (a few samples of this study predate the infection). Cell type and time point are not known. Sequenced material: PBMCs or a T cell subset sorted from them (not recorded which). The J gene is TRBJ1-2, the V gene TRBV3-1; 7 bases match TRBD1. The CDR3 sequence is CASSHRNRGYGYTF. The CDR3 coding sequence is TGTGCCAGCAGCCACCGGAACAGGGGATATGGCTACACCTTC.